The entry below gives a single T cell receptor beta chain sequence along with its context. No antigen is known for it. A multiplex PCR was run with 60 Vbeta primers and 13 Jbeta primers. Measured with immunoSEQ multiplex PCR; TCRdb has only the in-frame clones, and not every one. The sample data list 45,000 or so clones. The source of the sample is a study of cytomegalovirus exposure and HLA in healthy donors. Unmatched junction bases numbered 4, after V lost 5 bases and J lost 0 bases. The germline V gene has CDR1 SEHNR and CDR2 FQNEAQ (reference sequence). The CDR3 sequence is 14 residues long. General study findings and limits: The Asian-associated ancestry cluster reportedly had fewer N-insertions than the roughly 720-donor mean in a later analysis.

The sample consisted of PBMCs. This receptor was obtained from a male donor in good health and CMV-seronegative. The chain uses TRBV7-9 and TRBJ2-7, with 7 bases aligning to TRBD1. The DNA for the CDR3 is TGTGCCAGCAGCCCCCGGACAGGCTCCTACGAGCAGTACTTC. Translation: CASSPRTGSYEQYF.